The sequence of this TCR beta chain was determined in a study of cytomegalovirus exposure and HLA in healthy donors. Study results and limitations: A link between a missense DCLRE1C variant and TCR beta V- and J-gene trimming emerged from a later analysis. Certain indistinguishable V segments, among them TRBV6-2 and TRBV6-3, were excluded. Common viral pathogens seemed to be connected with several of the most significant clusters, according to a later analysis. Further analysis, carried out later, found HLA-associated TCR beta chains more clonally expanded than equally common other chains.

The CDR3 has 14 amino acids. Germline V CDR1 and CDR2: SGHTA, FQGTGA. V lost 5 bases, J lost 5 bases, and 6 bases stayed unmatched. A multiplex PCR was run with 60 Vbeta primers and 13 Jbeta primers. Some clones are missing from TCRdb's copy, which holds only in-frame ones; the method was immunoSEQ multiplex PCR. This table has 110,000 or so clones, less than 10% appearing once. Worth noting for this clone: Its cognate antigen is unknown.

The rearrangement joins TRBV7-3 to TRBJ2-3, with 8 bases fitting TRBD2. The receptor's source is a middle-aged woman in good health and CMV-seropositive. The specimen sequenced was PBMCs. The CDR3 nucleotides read TGTGCCAGCAGCCTTGGGACTAGTCGAGATACGCAGTATTTT. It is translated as CASSLGTSRDTQYF. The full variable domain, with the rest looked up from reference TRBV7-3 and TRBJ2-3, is GAGVSQTPSNKVTEKGKYVELRCDPISGHTALYWYRQSLGQGPEFLIYFQGTGAADDSGLPNDRFFAVRPEGSVSTLKIQRTERGDSAVYLCASSLGTSRDTQYFGPGTRLTVL.